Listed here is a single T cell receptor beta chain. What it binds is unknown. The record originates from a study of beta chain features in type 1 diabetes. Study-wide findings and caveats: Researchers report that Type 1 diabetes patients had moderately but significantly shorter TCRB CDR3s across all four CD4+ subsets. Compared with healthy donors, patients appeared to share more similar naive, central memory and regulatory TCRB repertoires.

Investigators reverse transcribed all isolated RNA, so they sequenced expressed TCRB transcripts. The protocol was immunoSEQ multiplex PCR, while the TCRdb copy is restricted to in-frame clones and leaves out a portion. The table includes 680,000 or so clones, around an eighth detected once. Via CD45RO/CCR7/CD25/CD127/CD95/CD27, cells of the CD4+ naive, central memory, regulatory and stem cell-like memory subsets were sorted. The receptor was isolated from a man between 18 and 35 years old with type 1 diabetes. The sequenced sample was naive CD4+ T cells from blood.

In DNA, the CDR3 is TGCGCCAGCAGCTTGAGATCCGTCTCCCAGAGAAACACCGGGGAGCTGTTTTTT. Translating it yields CASSLRSVSQRNTGELFF. The gene calls are TRBV5-1 and TRBJ2-2, with no clear D. Germline V gives CDR1 SGHRS, CDR2 YFSETQ. The CDR3 is 18 amino acids. V was trimmed by 1 base and J by 2 bases, leaving 18 bases between them.